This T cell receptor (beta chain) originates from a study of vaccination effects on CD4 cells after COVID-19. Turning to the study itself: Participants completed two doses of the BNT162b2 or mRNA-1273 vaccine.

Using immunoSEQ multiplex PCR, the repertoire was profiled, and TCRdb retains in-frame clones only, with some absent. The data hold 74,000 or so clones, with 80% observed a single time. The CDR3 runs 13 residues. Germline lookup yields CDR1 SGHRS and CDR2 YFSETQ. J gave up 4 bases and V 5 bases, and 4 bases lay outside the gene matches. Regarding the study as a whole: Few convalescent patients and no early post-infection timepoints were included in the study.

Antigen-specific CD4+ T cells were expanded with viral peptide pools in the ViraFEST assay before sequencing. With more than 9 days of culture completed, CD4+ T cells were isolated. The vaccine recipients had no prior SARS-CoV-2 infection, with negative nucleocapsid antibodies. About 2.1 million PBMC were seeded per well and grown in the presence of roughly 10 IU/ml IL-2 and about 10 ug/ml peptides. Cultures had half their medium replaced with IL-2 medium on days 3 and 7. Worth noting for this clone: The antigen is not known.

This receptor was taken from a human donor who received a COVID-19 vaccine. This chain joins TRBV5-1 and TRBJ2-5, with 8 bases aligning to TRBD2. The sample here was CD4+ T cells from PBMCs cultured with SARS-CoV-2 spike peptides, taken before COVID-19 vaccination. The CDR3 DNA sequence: TGCGCCAGCAGGCCGGGGGGGGGAGAGACCCAGTACTTC. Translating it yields CASRPGGGETQYF.